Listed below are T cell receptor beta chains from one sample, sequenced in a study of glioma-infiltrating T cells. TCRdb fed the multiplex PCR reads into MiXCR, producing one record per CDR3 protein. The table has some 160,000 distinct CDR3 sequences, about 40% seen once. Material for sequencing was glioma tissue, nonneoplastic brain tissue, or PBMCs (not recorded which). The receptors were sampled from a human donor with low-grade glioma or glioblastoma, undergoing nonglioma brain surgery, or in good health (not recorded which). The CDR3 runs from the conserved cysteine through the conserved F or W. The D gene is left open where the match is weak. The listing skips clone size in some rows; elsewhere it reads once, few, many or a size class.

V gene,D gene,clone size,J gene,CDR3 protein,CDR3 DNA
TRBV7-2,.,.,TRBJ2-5,CASSLGTTRETQYF,TGTGCCAGCAGCTTAGGGACCACGAGGGAGACCCAGTACTTC
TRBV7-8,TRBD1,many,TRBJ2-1,CASSLDDRVDNEQFF,TGTGCCAGCAGCCTTGATGACAGGGTCGACAATGAGCAGTTCTTC
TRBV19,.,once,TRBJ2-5,CASSIDGVFRQETQYF,TGTGCCAGTAGTATAGATGGGGTTTTTAGGCAAGAGACCCAGTACTTC
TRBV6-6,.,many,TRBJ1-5,CASSYLKNQPQHF,TGTGCCAGCAGTTACCTTAAGAATCAGCCCCAGCATTTT
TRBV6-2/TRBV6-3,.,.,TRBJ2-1,CASSGTKTYNEKFF,TGTGCCAGCAGCGGGACAAAAACCTACAATGAGAAGTTCTTC
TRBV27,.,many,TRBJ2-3,CASSSGRLKADTQYF,TGTGCCAGCAGTTCGGGAAGACTAAAAGCGGATACGCAGTATTTT
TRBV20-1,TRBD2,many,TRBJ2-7,CSANELAALYEQYF,TGCAGTGCGAATGAACTAGCGGCCCTCTACGAGCAGTACTTC
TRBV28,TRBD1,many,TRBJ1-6,CASSHPGTGPADSAHF,TGTGCCAGCAGTCACCCCGGGACAGGGCCGGCCGACAGTGCCCACTTT
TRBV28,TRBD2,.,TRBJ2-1,CASSRRSGSRFNEQFF,TGTGCCAGCAGTCGACGGAGCGGGAGTAGGTTCAATGAGCAGTTCTTC
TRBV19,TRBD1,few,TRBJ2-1,CASSNPGGNEQFF,TGTGCCAGTAGTAACCCAGGGGGCAATGAGCAGTTCTTC
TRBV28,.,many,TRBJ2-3,CASSFGRTDTQYF,TGTGCCAGCAGTTTTGGGCGGACAGATACGCAGTATTTT
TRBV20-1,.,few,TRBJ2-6,CSASGPAYSGANVLTF,TGCAGTGCTAGTGGCCCCGCATACTCTGGGGCCAACGTCCTGACTTTC
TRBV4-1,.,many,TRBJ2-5,CASSQETRDWFLETQYF,TGCGCCAGCAGCCAGGAAACCCGGGATTGGTTCTTGGAGACCCAGTACTTC
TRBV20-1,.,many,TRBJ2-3,CSARELPGTADTQYF,TGCAGTGCTAGAGAGCTCCCAGGAACTGCAGATACGCAGTATTTT
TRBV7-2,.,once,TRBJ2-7,CASSPTRVVGEKYF,TGTGCCAGCAGCCCTACTAGAGTTGTGGGCGAGAAGTACTTC
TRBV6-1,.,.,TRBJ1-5,CASSESRGIYSNHPQHF,TGTGCCAGCAGTGAATCCCGCGGTATATATAGCAATCATCCCCAGCATTTT
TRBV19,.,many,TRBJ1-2,CASSAGTNYGYTF,TGTGCCAGTAGCGCTGGGACTAACTATGGCTACACCTTC
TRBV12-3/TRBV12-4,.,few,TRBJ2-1,CASSLLNEQFF,TGTGCCAGCAGCCTCCTTAATGAGCAGTTCTTC
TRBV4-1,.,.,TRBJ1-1,CASSKVGLTEALF,TGCGCCAGCAGCAAAGTCGGCCTGACTGAAGCTTTATTT
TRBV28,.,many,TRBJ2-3,CASSLRPGWTDTQYF,TGTGCCAGCAGTTTAAGGCCAGGTTGGACAGATACGCAGTATTTT
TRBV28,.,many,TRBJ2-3,CASSPLGGVNSDTQYF,TGTGCCAGCAGTCCCCTTGGGGGAGTGAATTCTGATACGCAGTATTTT
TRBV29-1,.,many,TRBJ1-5,CSVGRDNQPQHF,TGCAGCGTTGGCAGGGATAATCAGCCCCAGCATTTT
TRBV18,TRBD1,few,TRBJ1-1,CASSPRMARGHTEAFF,TGTGCCAGCTCACCAAGGATGGCCAGGGGGCACACTGAAGCTTTCTTT
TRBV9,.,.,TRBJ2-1,CASSAGPLGNEQFF,TGTGCCAGCAGCGCGGGACCCTTGGGGAATGAGCAGTTCTTC